Below, 31 T cell receptor beta chains from the same sample are listed, as sequenced in a study of PD-1 blockade in classical Hodgkin lymphoma. Only in-frame clones appear in the TCRdb table, and some are missing; sequencing was by immunoSEQ multiplex PCR. The sample shows 15,000 to 18,000 clones, around 84% of them seen only once. Time point here: newly diagnosed, previously untreated cHL patient sample. By magnetic negative selection, CD4+ T cells were purified from thawed PBMCs. Specimen: CD4+ T cells from blood. The receptors shown here come from a human donor with classical Hodgkin lymphoma.

CDR3 sequence: CASSRDRAYEQYF. In DNA form, the CDR3 reads TGTGCCAGCAGCCGAGACAGGGCCTACGAGCAGTACTTC. V usage is TRBV7-2 and J usage is TRBJ2-5, with 7 bases lining up with TRBD1. The DNA end is more similar to TRBJ2-7, so the J call may be wrong. The CDR3 runs to 13 residues. CDR1 is SGHTA and CDR2 is FQGNSA in the germline V gene.

The CDR3 nucleotides are TGTGCCAGCAGCAATACAGGGCCCTTGAGGCCCCAGCATTTT. Protein sequence: CASSNTGPLRPQHF. The V call is TRBV28, the J call TRBJ1-5; D possibly corresponds to TRBD1 (6 bases). The germline V gene has CDR1 MDHEN and CDR2 SYDVKM. Deletions cut 6 bases from V and 9 bases from J, with 18 bases between. There are 14 residues in the CDR3.

This chain uses TRBV19 with TRBJ2-3; D is ambiguous. The CDR3 extends over 16 amino acids. Germline V gene lookup returns CDR1 LNHDA and CDR2 SQIVND (reference sequence). The ends were cut back, 6 bases at V and 3 bases at J, with 19 bases in the middle. CDR3 DNA: TGTGCCAGTAGCAAAGGAAATCAAAGTCCTACAGATACGCAGTATTTT. Amino acid sequence: CASSKGNQSPTDTQYF.

This clone was seen just once. The CDR3 coding sequence is TGCAGCGTTGGAACTAGCGGGAGCAGACTAGACGAGCAGTACTTC. Translating gives CSVGTSGSRLDEQYF. This chain connects TRBV29-1 to TRBJ2-7, with 11 bases matching TRBD2. Trimming took 4 bases from V and 5 from J; bases not matched to a gene: 10. Germline CDR1 is SQVTM and CDR2 is ANQGSEA. The CDR3 runs to 15 residues.

The chain uses TRBV6-1 and TRBJ2-7; the D is unclear. This CDR3 has 13 amino acids. Germline CDR1 reads MNHNS; CDR2 reads SASEGT. Between the trimmed V and J ends, which lost 8 bases and 6 bases, there was a span of 17 bases. The CDR3 DNA reads TGTGCCAGCGGATCCTATGGCGTTGGCGAGCAGTACTTC. Its protein is CASGSYGVGEQYF.

The rearrangement uses TRBV5-1 and TRBJ2-1, with 9 bases lining up with TRBD2. The CDR3 sequence is 15 residues long. V dropped 4 bases and J dropped 2; count of bases not matched to a gene: 4. Germline V gene sequence: CDR1 SGHRS, CDR2 YFSETQ. CDR3 nucleotides: TGCGCCAGCAGCCCTAGCGGGAACCCCTACAATGAGCAGTTCTTC. The encoded protein is CASSPSGNPYNEQFF. The full variable domain, rest sourced from reference TRBV5-1 and TRBJ2-1, is KAGVTQTPRYLIKTRGQQVTLSCSPISGHRSVSWYQQTPGQGLQFLFEYFSETQRNKGNFPGRFSGRQFSNSRSEMNVSTLELGDSALYLCASSPSGNPYNEQFFGPGTRLTVL.

This chain links TRBV30 with TRBJ1-1; D is undetermined. Per germline, CDR1 GTSNPN and CDR2 SVGIG (reference sequence). Trimming pared 0 bases from V and 7 bases from J, leaving 12 bases between. There are 13 residues in the CDR3. CDR3 nucleotide sequence: TGTGCCTGGAGTGTAAGCGGTGGTGGTGAAGCTTTCTTT. Its translation is CAWSVSGGGEAFF.

Worth noting for this clone: Different DNA sequences within this sample yield the same CDR3. CDR3 DNA: TGTGCCAGCAGCTTAGCGGGCAGGGGAGAGACCCAGTACTTC. Encoded protein: CASSLAGRGETQYF. The chain recombines TRBV7-2 with TRBJ2-5, with D perhaps matching TRBD1 (6 bases). CDR1 is SGHTA, CDR2 FQGNSA, per germline. CDR3 length: 14 residues. Deletions cut 0 bases from V and 4 bases from J, with 9 bases between.

The CDR3 nucleotides read TGTGCCAGCAGTTTAGCGAGGGGCTCCTACAATGAGCAGTTCTTC. Encoded protein: CASSLARGSYNEQFF. This chain uses TRBV27 with TRBJ2-1; possibly TRBD1 or TRBD2 for D (5 bases each). Trimming removed 2 bases at V and 0 bases at J, with 8 bases between. The CDR3 is 15 amino acids. CDR1 is MNHEY, CDR2 SMNVEV, per germline (reference sequence).

This rearrangement joins TRBV4-2 to TRBJ1-1; TRBD1 aligns across 8 bases. J was trimmed by 4 bases and V by 0 bases; bases with no gene match: 7. Germline V CDR1 and CDR2: LGHNA, YNFKEQ. The CDR3 has 16 residues. The DNA for the CDR3 is TGTGCCAGCAGCCAAGATACAGGGGGATTTGTCACTGAAGCTTTCTTT. This gives the protein CASSQDTGGFVTEAFF.

This clone showed up just once. This rearrangement joins TRBV5-1 to TRBJ2-3; no clear D. This CDR3 has 12 residues. Germline V lookup: CDR1 SGHRS, CDR2 YFSETQ. Trimming shortened V by 4 bases and J by 4 bases, and 7 bases separated the two germline ends. CDR3: CASSPGSDTQYF. The CDR3 bases are TGCGCCAGCAGCCCCGGATCAGATACGCAGTATTTT.

V gene TRBV5-1 combines with J gene TRBJ2-2, with D maybe TRBD1 (6 bases). The CDR3 is made up of 14 amino acids. V dropped 0 bases and J dropped 7 bases, with 10 bases sitting between them. Germline V gene data show CDR1 as SGHRS and CDR2 as YFSETQ. In nucleotides, the CDR3 is TGCGCCAGCAGCTTGGTACAGGGCGTCGGGGAGCTGTTTTTT. Translated: CASSLVQGVGELFF.

This clone came up once. The chain joins TRBV30 to TRBJ2-1; 7 nucleotides align to TRBD2. V gave up 2 bases and J gave up 1 base; unmatched junction bases: 5. CDR3 length equals 15 residues. In germline, CDR1 is GTSNPN, CDR2 SVGIG (reference sequence). CDR3 residues: CAWSKGGPSYNEQFF. In nucleotides, the CDR3 is TGTGCCTGGAGTAAGGGAGGGCCGTCCTACAATGAGCAGTTCTTC.

The V and J genes are TRBV4-3 and TRBJ2-1; 16 positions agree with TRBD2. The J segment lost 9 bases and the V segment lost 0 bases, leaving 5 bases of the junction unmatched. Germline CDR1 reads LGHNA; CDR2 reads YSLEER. CDR3 size: 17 residues. CDR3 in DNA: TGCGCCAGCAGCCAAGATGGGACTAGCGGGAGGGATGGTGAGCAGTTCTTC. It translates to CASSQDGTSGRDGEQFF.

The V gene is TRBV30, the J gene TRBJ2-3, with 9 bases lining up with TRBD1. The V segment lost 1 base and the J segment 6 bases; nucleotides outside the gene matches: 8. CDR3 length: 15 residues. Germline CDR1 is GTSNPN and CDR2 is SVGIG (reference sequence). The CDR3 spells CAWSETGGAWDTQYF. In nucleotides, the CDR3 is TGTGCCTGGAGTGAAACAGGGGGCGCGTGGGATACGCAGTATTTT.

The chain combines TRBV4-3 with TRBJ1-3; maybe TRBD1 (5 bases). Germline V gene data show CDR1 as LGHNA and CDR2 as YSLEER. Trimming took off 4 bases at V and 4 bases at J, with 11 bases between the two ends. The CDR3 totals 14 residues. CDR3: CASSRTTAGNTIYF. Here the CDR3 DNA reads TGCGCCAGCAGCCGAACGACAGCAGGAAACACCATATATTTT.

V is TRBV28 and J is TRBJ1-5, with 7 bases matching TRBD1. V lost 7 bases to trimming and J lost 4 bases; unmatched junction nucleotides: 13. The CDR3 extends over 16 amino acids. Germline CDR1 MDHEN, CDR2 SYDVKM. CDR3 DNA sequence: TGTGCCAGCACCAAAACGACAGGGATACGAAATCAGCCCCAGCATTTT. Its protein is CASTKTTGIRNQPQHF.

The table lists this clone with a few counts. J is TRBJ1-5 and V is TRBV7-9; possible D gene TRBD1, 5 bases. There are 16 residues in the CDR3. CDR1 is SEHNR, CDR2 FQNEAQ, per germline (reference sequence). V gave up 0 bases and J gave up 4 bases, with 13 bases separating them. The CDR3 DNA sequence: TGTGCCAGCAGCTTAGCGTATCAGGGTGGGAATCAGCCCCAGCATTTT. Encoded protein: CASSLAYQGGNQPQHF. Full variable domain (remainder filled in from reference TRBV7-9 and TRBJ1-5): DTGVSQNPRHKITKRGQNVTFRCDPISEHNRLYWYRQTLGQGPEFLTYFQNEAQLEKSRLLSDRFSAERPKGSFSTLEIQRTEQGDSAMYLCASSLAYQGGNQPQHFGDGTRLSIL.

The chain employs TRBV11-1 and TRBJ2-1, with 14 positions matching TRBD2. The J segment lost 10 bases and the V segment lost 5 bases, leaving 7 bases of the junction unmatched. CDR1 SGHAT and CDR2 FQDESV come from the germline V gene (reference sequence). This CDR3 has 15 amino acids. CDR3: CASSAGTSGRDEQFF. The CDR3 nucleotides are TGTGCCAGCAGCGCCGGGACTAGCGGGAGAGACGAGCAGTTCTTC.

The V gene is TRBV18, the J gene TRBJ1-2; D possibly corresponds to TRBD1 (6 bases). This CDR3 is built from 14 residues. Per the germline V gene, CDR1 is KGHSH and CDR2 is LQKENI. The V end was cut by 4 bases, the J end by 2 bases, with 11 bases between. In DNA, the CDR3 is TGTGCCAGCTCACTTAAAGGACAGAACTATGGCTACACCTTC. Amino acid sequence: CASSLKGQNYGYTF.

The genes are TRBV7-9 and TRBJ1-1; D is possibly TRBD1 (5 bases). The CDR3 consists of 18 residues. CDR1 SEHNR and CDR2 FQNEAQ come from the germline V gene (reference sequence). Trimming removed 5 bases at V and 7 bases at J, with 29 bases between. CDR3 residues: CASSPTPDRVRGIDEAFF. CDR3 bases: TGTGCCAGCAGCCCTACTCCAGACAGAGTTCGAGGGATTGATGAAGCTTTCTTT.

The gene calls are TRBV4-3 and TRBJ2-1; 11 bases are a match to TRBD2. The germline V gene has CDR1 LGHNA and CDR2 YSLEER. This CDR3 is 16 amino acids long. The V segment lost 0 bases and the J segment 4 bases; nucleotides outside the gene matches: 2. The CDR3 nucleotides read TGCGCCAGCAGCCAAGATACTAGCGGGAGTTACAATGAGCAGTTCTTC. Its protein is CASSQDTSGSYNEQFF.

This clone was counted once. The chain has TRBV5-1 and TRBJ2-1; D possibly uses TRBD1 or TRBD2 (7 bases each). Per germline, CDR1 SGHRS and CDR2 YFSETQ. The V and J ends lost 0 bases and 10 bases respectively, with 14 bases between them. CDR3 size: 14 residues. The CDR3 nucleotides read TGCGCCAGCAGCTTGGCGCAGGGGGGGAGGGAGCAGTTCTTC. This codes for CASSLAQGGREQFF. The full variable domain, completed using reference TRBV5-1 and TRBJ2-1, is KAGVTQTPRYLIKTRGQQVTLSCSPISGHRSVSWYQQTPGQGLQFLFEYFSETQRNKGNFPGRFSGRQFSNSRSEMNVSTLELGDSALYLCASSLAQGGREQFFGPGTRLTVL.

This sequence joins TRBV4-1 and TRBJ2-2; 9 positions agree with TRBD2. Germline CDR1 is MGHRA and CDR2 is YSYEKL. The CDR3 spans 17 residues. The junction had 5 bases not matched to a gene; V was cut back by 1 base and J by 2 bases. Written as DNA, the CDR3 is TGCGCCAGCAGCCAAGTAGGACTAGCGAGAAACACCGGGGAGCTGTTTTTT. It is translated as CASSQVGLARNTGELFF.

V gene TRBV5-1 combines with J gene TRBJ1-1, with D possibly matching TRBD1 (6 bases). Trimming removed 4 bases from V and 5 bases from J, with 15 bases in between. This CDR3 comprises 14 residues. Germline assignment: CDR1 SGHRS and CDR2 YFSETQ. The CDR3 DNA sequence: TGCGCCAGCAGCCTGGGGGGGCTAGGGACTGAAGCTTTCTTT. Amino acid sequence: CASSLGGLGTEAFF.

This chain uses TRBV6-5 with TRBJ2-2; the match to TRBD1 covers 8 bases. Germline CDR1 and CDR2: MNHEY and SVGAGI. J gave up 4 bases and V 6 bases, and 7 bases lay outside the gene matches. This CDR3 has 15 amino acids. CDR3 in DNA: TGTGCCAGCAGGGGGACAGGAGGGGTCACCGGGGAGCTGTTTTTT. This encodes CASRGTGGVTGELFF.

This clone showed up just once. The chain employs TRBV5-1 and TRBJ2-6; D remains ambiguous. In germline, CDR1 is SGHRS, CDR2 YFSETQ. Deletions cut 3 bases from V and 2 bases from J, with 9 bases between. The CDR3 runs to 15 residues. The chain's CDR3 is CASSSQWTGANVLTF. CDR3 DNA sequence: TGCGCCAGCAGCTCACAGTGGACTGGGGCCAACGTCCTGACTTTC.

V and J are TRBV19 and TRBJ2-2; possible D gene TRBD1, 5 bases. Germline loops: CDR1 LNHDA, CDR2 SQIVND (reference sequence). The CDR3 runs 16 residues. V was clipped by 6 bases and J by 1 base, with 15 bases between them. In DNA, the CDR3 is TGTGCCAGTAGGAAAACGGCAGGGCTGAACACCGGGGAGCTGTTTTTT. It encodes CASRKTAGLNTGELFF. Filled out from reference TRBV19 and TRBJ2-2, the complete variable domain reads DGGITQSPKYLFRKEGQNVTLSCEQNLNHDAMYWYRQDPGQGLRLIYYSQIVNDFQKGDIAEGYSVSREKKESFPLTVTSAQKNPTAFYLCASRKTAGLNTGELFFGEGSRLTVL.

The chain has TRBV28 and TRBJ2-2; 8 bases fit TRBD2. The CDR3 is 16 amino acids. Trimming at V came to 6 bases and at J to 7 bases, leaving 13 bases not matched to a gene. Germline CDR1 and CDR2: MDHEN and SYDVKM. CDR3 sequence: CASRDAGLEVVGELFF. Written as DNA, the CDR3 is TGTGCCAGCAGGGATGCGGGACTAGAGGTCGTCGGGGAGCTGTTTTTT.

The rearrangement joins TRBV6-4 to TRBJ2-1; 9 bases match TRBD2. After removal of 3 bases from V and 9 bases from J, the junction contained 6 bases not matched to a gene. The CDR3 covers 14 residues. Germline loops: CDR1 MRHNA, CDR2 SNTAGT. The CDR3 DNA sequence: TGTGCCAGCAGTGATATAGCGGGAGCAGGTGAGCAGTTCTTC. It is translated as CASSDIAGAGEQFF.

The rearrangement joins TRBV27 to TRBJ1-3, with D possibly TRBD1 on 5 matching bases. The germline V gene has CDR1 MNHEY and CDR2 SMNVEV (reference sequence). Trimming removed 4 bases at V and 0 bases at J, with 10 bases between. The CDR3 is made up of 15 amino acids. Here the CDR3 DNA reads TGTGCCAGCAGTTCGGGGGGATCCTCTGGAAACACCATATATTTT. Translated: CASSSGGSSGNTIYF.